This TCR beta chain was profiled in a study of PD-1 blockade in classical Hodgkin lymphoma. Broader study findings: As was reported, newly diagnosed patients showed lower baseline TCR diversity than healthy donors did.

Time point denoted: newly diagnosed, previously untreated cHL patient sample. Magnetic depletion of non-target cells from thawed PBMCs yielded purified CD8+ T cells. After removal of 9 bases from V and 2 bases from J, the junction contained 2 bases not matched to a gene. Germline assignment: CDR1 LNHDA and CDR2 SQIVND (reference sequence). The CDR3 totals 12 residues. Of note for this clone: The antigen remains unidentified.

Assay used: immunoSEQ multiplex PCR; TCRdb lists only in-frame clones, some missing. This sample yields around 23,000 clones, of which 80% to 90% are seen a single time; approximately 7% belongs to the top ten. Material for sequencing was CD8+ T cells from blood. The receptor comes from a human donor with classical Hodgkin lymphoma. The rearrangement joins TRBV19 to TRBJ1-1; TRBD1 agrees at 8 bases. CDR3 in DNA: TGTGCCAGCGACAGGGGTAACACTGAAGCTTTCTTT. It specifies CASDRGNTEAFF.